This is a list of T cell receptor beta chains from one sample in a study of blood T cells in healthy people across ages. TCRdb re-analysed the 5' RACE reads in MiXCR, keeping a single row per CDR3 protein. The table has around 990,000 distinct CDR3 sequences, 35% to 40% seen once; the top ten hold around 12%. Sequencing was performed on blood. The receptors were gathered from a man younger than 30 in good health. Each CDR3 is given with its conserved first and last residue. The size field is filled for only some rows; it gives once, few, many or a size class.

J | size | V | CDR3
TRBJ2-6 | few | TRBV20-1 | CSAPRNTGANVLTF
TRBJ2-5 | NA | TRBV27 | CASSSRPGGVIENEQYF
TRBJ1-2 | many | TRBV12-3/TRBV12-4 | CASSLAQQLDYTF
TRBJ2-1 | NA | TRBV20-1 | CSARVPSYNEQFF
TRBJ1-2 | NA | TRBV20-1 | CSASRQAPGYTF
TRBJ1-4 | few | TRBV9 | CASSEGRSEKLFF
TRBJ2-5 | many | TRBV29-1 | CSARPAAETQYF
TRBJ2-2 | few | TRBV7-9 | CASRPGQGGTGELFF
TRBJ2-3 | NA | TRBV12-3/TRBV12-4 | CASSLLTEQLSTFTDTQYF
TRBJ2-1 | NA | TRBV20-1 | CSAAGLAGAYNEQFF
TRBJ2-7 | few | TRBV7-9 | CASSLLSSGSYEQYF
TRBJ2-2 | NA | TRBV28 | CASSLLGKNTGELFF
TRBJ1-5 | NA | TRBV12-3/TRBV12-4 | CASSYQGQPQHF
TRBJ1-4 | NA | TRBV20-1 | CSARTGTQPEKLFF
TRBJ1-1 | NA | TRBV11-2 | CASSCGRGRPTEAFF
TRBJ1-2 | NA | TRBV6-5 | CASTRLGSGYTF
TRBJ1-5 | few | TRBV6-5 | CASSYYPGQAFGSNQPQHF
TRBJ2-1 | few | TRBV20-1 | CSAVGLAGTNEQFF
TRBJ1-2 | NA | TRBV5-5 | CASSLGPNGYTF
TRBJ1-2 | NA | TRBV6-1 | CASSEGFNEAGGYTF
TRBJ2-3 | NA | TRBV15 | CATSRNTGSDTQYF
TRBJ1-1 | NA | TRBV18 | CASSLETGVRNTEAFF